Listed here are 8 T cell receptor beta chains from one sample, sequenced in a study of cytomegalovirus exposure and HLA in healthy donors. 13 Jbeta primers and 60 Vbeta primers were used for the PCR. Only in-frame clones appear in the TCRdb table, and some are missing; sequencing was by immunoSEQ multiplex PCR. The sample carries about 200,000 clones, 75% to 85% recorded once. The sample consisted of PBMCs. These receptors were collected from a woman in her forties or fifties in good health and CMV-seropositive.

This rearrangement joins TRBV6-5 to TRBJ1-5; D ambiguous. Looked up from germline, CDR1 is MNHEY and CDR2 is SVGAGI. This CDR3 has 15 residues. V gave up 4 bases and J gave up 2 bases, with 12 bases separating them. Here the CDR3 reads CASSSGLNGNQPQHF. In DNA, the CDR3 is TGTGCCAGCAGTTCCGGTCTAAATGGCAATCAGCCCCAGCATTTT.

The CDR3 sequence is CASSFSWDRRWNEQFF. The CDR3 coding sequence is TGTGCCAGCAGCTTTTCCTGGGACAGGAGGTGGAATGAGCAGTTCTTC. The rearrangement joins TRBV5-5 to TRBJ2-1; 8 bases line up with TRBD1. V shed 2 bases and J 7 bases; nucleotides not matched to a gene: 11. The CDR3 is made up of 16 amino acids. Germline CDR1 is SGHKS and CDR2 is YYEKEE (reference sequence).

This chain links TRBV5-1 with TRBJ2-1, with 9 bases aligning to TRBD2. Germline V gene data show CDR1 as SGHRS and CDR2 as YFSETQ. The CDR3 is made up of 15 amino acids. Unmatched junction bases numbered 8, after V lost 4 bases and J lost 6 bases. CDR3 in DNA: TGCGCCAGCAGCCCCCTTAGCGGGAGTCCCAATGAGCAGTTCTTC. This gives the protein CASSPLSGSPNEQFF.

This clone was recorded once. The rearrangement joins TRBV5-8 to TRBJ2-1; the match to TRBD2 covers 10 bases. The CDR3 runs to 15 residues. Germline trimming cut 6 bases from V and 1 base from J; bases unmatched to any gene: 4. Germline V gene lookup returns CDR1 SGHTS and CDR2 YDEGEE. CDR3 in DNA: TGTGCCAGCAACCTAGCGGGGGTTTCCTACAATGAGCAGTTCTTC. As protein: CASNLAGVSYNEQFF.

This clone appeared once. V is TRBV15 and J is TRBJ1-5; D is perhaps TRBD1 (6 bases). Per the germline V gene, CDR1 is LNHNV and CDR2 is YYDKDF (reference sequence). The V and J ends lost 1 base and 4 bases respectively, with 11 bases between them. This CDR3 is built from 15 residues. The CDR3 region is CATSRGGGGNQPQHF. The CDR3 DNA sequence: TGTGCCACCAGCAGAGGGGGAGGGGGGAATCAGCCCCAGCATTTT.

The V and J genes are TRBV19 and TRBJ1-5; D gene ambiguous. Looked up from germline, CDR1 is LNHDA and CDR2 is SQIVND (reference sequence). CDR3 size: 14 residues. The V and J ends lost 7 bases and 0 bases respectively, with 10 bases between them. CDR3 sequence reads: CASKDRDSNQPQHF. In DNA form, the CDR3 reads TGTGCCAGTAAGGACCGGGATAGCAATCAGCCCCAGCATTTT.

The V call is TRBV15, the J call TRBJ2-7, with TRBD1 as a possible D gene (6 bases). The CDR3 is 14 amino acids. Germline values: CDR1 LNHNV, CDR2 YYDKDF (reference sequence). Trimming cost V 0 bases and J 2 bases, with 8 bases left between them. CDR3 residues: CATSRDPGAYEQYF. The CDR3 DNA is TGTGCCACCAGCAGAGATCCAGGGGCCTACGAGCAGTACTTC.

The chain combines TRBV2 with TRBJ2-3, with 10 positions matching TRBD1. In germline, CDR1 is SNHLY, CDR2 FYNNEI. Trimming cost V 7 bases and J 5 bases; bases outside gene matches: 9. This CDR3 contains 15 residues. The CDR3 sequence: CASTRQGAVGDTQYF. CDR3 nucleotides: TGTGCCAGCACCCGACAGGGGGCGGTAGGAGATACGCAGTATTTT. The whole variable domain, remainder taken from reference TRBV2 and TRBJ2-3, is EPEVTQTPSHQVTQMGQEVILRCVPISNHLYFYWYRQILGQKVEFLVSFYNNEISEKSEIFDDQFSVERPDGSNFTLKIRSTKLEDSAMYFCASTRQGAVGDTQYFGPGTRLTVL.